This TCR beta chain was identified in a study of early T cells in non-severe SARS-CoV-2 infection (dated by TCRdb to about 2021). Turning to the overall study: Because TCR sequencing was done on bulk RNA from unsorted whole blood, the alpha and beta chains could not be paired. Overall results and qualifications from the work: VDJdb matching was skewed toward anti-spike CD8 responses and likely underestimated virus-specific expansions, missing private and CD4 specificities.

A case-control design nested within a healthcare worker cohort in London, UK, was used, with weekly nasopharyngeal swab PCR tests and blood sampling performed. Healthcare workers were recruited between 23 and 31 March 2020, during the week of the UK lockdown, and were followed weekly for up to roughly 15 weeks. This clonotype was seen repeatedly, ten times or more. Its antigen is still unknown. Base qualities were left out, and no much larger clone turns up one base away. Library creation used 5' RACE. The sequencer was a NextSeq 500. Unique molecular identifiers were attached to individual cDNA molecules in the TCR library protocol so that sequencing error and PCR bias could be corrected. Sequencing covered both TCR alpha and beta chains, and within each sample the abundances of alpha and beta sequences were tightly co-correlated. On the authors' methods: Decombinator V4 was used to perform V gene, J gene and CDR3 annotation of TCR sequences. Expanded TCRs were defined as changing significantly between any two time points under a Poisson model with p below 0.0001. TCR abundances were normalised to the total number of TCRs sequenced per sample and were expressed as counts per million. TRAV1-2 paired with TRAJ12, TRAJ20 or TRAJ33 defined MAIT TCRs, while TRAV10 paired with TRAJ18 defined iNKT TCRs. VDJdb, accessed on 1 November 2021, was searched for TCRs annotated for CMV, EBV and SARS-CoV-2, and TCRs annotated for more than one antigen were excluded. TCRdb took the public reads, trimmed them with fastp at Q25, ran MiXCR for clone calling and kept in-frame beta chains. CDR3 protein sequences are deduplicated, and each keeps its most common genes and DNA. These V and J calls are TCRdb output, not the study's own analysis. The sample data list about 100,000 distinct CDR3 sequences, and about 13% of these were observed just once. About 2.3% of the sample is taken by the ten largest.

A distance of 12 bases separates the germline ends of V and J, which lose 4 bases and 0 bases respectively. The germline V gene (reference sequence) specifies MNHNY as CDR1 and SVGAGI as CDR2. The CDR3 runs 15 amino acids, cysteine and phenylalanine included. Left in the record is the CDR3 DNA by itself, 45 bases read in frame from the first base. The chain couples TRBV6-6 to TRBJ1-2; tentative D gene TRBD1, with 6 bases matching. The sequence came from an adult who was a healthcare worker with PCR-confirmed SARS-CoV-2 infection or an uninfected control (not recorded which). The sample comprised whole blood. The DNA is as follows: TGTGCCAGCAGTTCCCCGGACAGAACTAACTATGGCTACACCTTC. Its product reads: CASSSPDRTNYGYTF.